The entry that follows covers one T cell receptor beta chain sequence. Sequencing used immunoSEQ multiplex PCR; TCRdb keeps in-frame clones, though not all of them. The data show more than 950 clones, roughly a sixth seen once. The CDR3 has 17 residues. Germline V gives CDR1 SGHNT, CDR2 YENEEA. V shed 5 bases and J shed 1 base, with 20 bases lying between them. The data were taken from a study of T cells in localized non-small cell lung cancer. The sequence was collected from a woman between 40 and 69 years old with stage II lung adenocarcinoma. The specimen comprised lung tumor tissue, sampled before any cancer treatment. The genes are TRBV11-3 and TRBJ2-5; no clear D gene. In nucleotides, the CDR3 is TGTGCCAGCAGCCGACCGACCAGCGAGACTGGCCAAGAGACCCAGTACTTC. It encodes CASSRPTSETGQETQYF.